This T cell receptor (beta chain) was retrieved from a study of blood T cell repertoires in COVID-19. About the research overall: Material from acute and convalescent COVID-19 was sourced from the United States, Italy and Spain.

Data came from immunoSEQ multiplex PCR; TCRdb stores just in-frame clones and leaves some out. The table records a few hundred thousand clones, around nine tenths of them present only once. This clone showed up just once. What was sequenced was peripheral blood. The sequence was obtained from a man in his forties or fifties who had recovered from COVID-19.

CDR3 in amino acids: CASSLQPRVNTEAFF. The CDR3, as DNA: TGTGCCAGCAGCTTGCAGCCCCGGGTGAACACTGAAGCTTTCTTT. This chain joins TRBV5-8 and TRBJ1-1; D is ambiguous. Germline assignment: CDR1 SGHTS and CDR2 YDEGEE. Deletions cut 1 base from V and 0 bases from J, with 10 bases between. This CDR3 contains 15 residues.